The TCR beta chain described here comes from a study of cytomegalovirus exposure and HLA in healthy donors (dated by TCRdb to 2017 to 2019). Regarding the research as a whole: According to an earlier analysis of around 600 of the donors, some 170 million T cells yielded 117 million unique TCR beta sequences and 276 Gb of sequence data. Around 300 gigabases of sequencing data and tens of millions of unique TCR sequences were included in an early release covering 550 to 650 HLA-typed donors. The genetic ancestry cluster associated with self-reported Caucasian donors included 81% of the approximately 430 genotyped donors. The study aimed to test whether cataloging public T cell receptors could reveal signatures of past pathogen exposure. Using immunosequencing, the study profiled T cell repertoires from 550 to 750 subjects and related those repertoires to cytomegalovirus serostatus. Besides the first cohort of about 730 subjects, a separate validation cohort made up of roughly 120 different subjects was used. The study combined high-throughput TCR immunosequencing, statistical association of individual TCRs with disease status, and machine learning to predict cytomegalovirus infection status. A later analysis re-analyzed previously published TCR beta repertoires from approximately 670 donors and added high-resolution HLA genotyping to study TCR occurrence patterns. Rather than drawing on any new phenotypic data, the later analysis identified candidate immune exposures from TCR beta sequences and the way those sequences occurred across donors. An earlier analysis of about 600 of the donors used high-throughput TCR beta sequencing to judge whether each TCR beta V gene segment behaved as functional or pseudogenic. Donor age, sex, ethnicity and CMV serostatus were collected together with the repertoire data. In a later genetic analysis, genome-wide SNP genotypes for 398 of the 666 donors were used, and that subset was treated as a discovery cohort. Every repertoire in the discovery cohort had been generated on one and the same sequencing platform. Class I and class II HLA loci were covered by the typing at four-digit resolution. The number of typed donors differed by locus: 629-630 for A, B, C, DRB1 and DQB1; 500 to 550 for DQA1; 606 for DPA1; and some 470 for DPB1. A few DR-DQ haplotypes were treated as single units for association and clustering because of strong linkage in the cohort. Across 398 genotyped donors of the cohort, an average of roughly 200,000 unique TCR beta nucleotide sequences per donor were sequenced, and around 19% of those sequences were non-productive. What the study reported, not specific to this receptor: The authors suggested that the approach could potentially be generalized to other disease states and immunological phenotypes. According to a later analysis, most CMV-associated TCR beta chains appeared to be HLA-restricted, and the HLA associations seemed to be driven largely by CMV exposure. In a later analysis, HLA-associated TCR beta chains were found to be more clonally expanded and to have lower generation probabilities than equally common non-associated chains. The only immune exposure information available for the cohort was CMV serostatus. A further reported finding was that TCR beta sequences accurately predicted the HLA-A and HLA-B alleles for most subjects in the first cohort. The cohort was sequenced for TCR beta chains only, and without alpha or paired-chain data the features that could be detected were limited. Specific HLA alleles were associated with roughly 17,000 TCR beta sequences at a false discovery rate of 0.05 in a later analysis. Correlated functional status among segregating V segments might reflect linkage disequilibrium, but an unknown experimental factor could not be ruled out. The sequencing pipeline was judged likely to have produced a cluster of highly shared sequence variants as a technical artifact. According to a later analysis, parvovirus B19, influenza, CMV and Epstein-Barr virus appeared linked to several top co-occurrence clusters. In vitro tests confirmed that a few of the cytomegalovirus-associated TCR beta chains recognize cytomegalovirus antigens. HLA typing was unavailable for some donors at each locus, so association tests used only the typed subset. According to a later genetic analysis, donors in an Asian-associated ancestry cluster had fewer N-insertions in productive TCRs than the approximately 610-donor mean. Sequencing depth was assumed to be roughly uniform across donors in the presence/absence analyses, though that assumption may not hold. The study listed over 150 TCR beta chains as associated with cytomegalovirus. About 17 rarely observed V segments, including chromosome 9 orphons, were excluded from the earlier analysis of about 600 of the donors because counts were too low. Assigning TCR associations to individual alleles was difficult when HLA alleles, especially DR and DQ, strongly co-occurred. The classifier was reported to diagnose cytomegalovirus status with high specificity and sensitivity in both the original and validation cohorts. An association between a missense DCLRE1C variant and V-gene and J-gene trimming of TCR beta chains was found in a later genetic analysis and replicated in an independent cohort. Most TCR sequences were observed very rarely across donors, whereas some public TCRs were present in many individuals. In an earlier analysis of about 600 of the donors, most TCR beta V segments appeared in productive rearrangements about 87% or about 30% of the time, broadly matching IMGT annotations. In a later analysis, the rate of TCR association differed among HLA loci, with DRB1 alleles having the most associated TCRs and HLA-C alleles having the fewest.

The cohort was made up of approximately 670 healthy bone marrow donors. All cohort members were sampled while nominally healthy, although unrecorded immune exposures were likely present. The donor tested CMV seronegative and was one of the 352 seronegative cohort members. Every donor gave a peripheral blood sample, and the peripheral blood mononuclear cells from that sample were used for TCR beta sequencing. The Qiagen DNeasy Blood Extraction Kit was used to extract genomic DNA from the blood cell samples. A word on this clone: The antigen it recognizes is unknown. No base-level quality is on record; no much larger clone is a single base apart.

Receptor amplification or capture employed the immunoSEQ multiplex PCR assay. For the multiplex PCR, a mixture combining 60 forward primers for TCR Vbeta segments and 13 reverse primers for TCR Jbeta segments was used. The CDR3 region of rearranged TCR beta genes was amplified from genomic DNA with a multiplex PCR assay. Amplified TCR beta libraries were sequenced as 87-base-pair reads on the Illumina HiSeq System. The source study handled its data this way. In a later analysis, 80 million or so unique TCR beta chains were counted across the 666 repertoires, and roughly 11 million of these chains were shared by at least two donors. Raw reads were error-corrected and collapsed into unique sequences by a nearest-neighbor algorithm in which closely related sequences were merged to remove PCR and sequencing errors. To assign V, D and J gene segments, CDR3 sequences were aligned to IMGT reference sequences. For a sequence to be retained, a match of at least six nucleotides to both a V gene segment and a J gene segment was required. A rearrangement counted as productive if the CDR3 had no stop codons and remained in frame with V and J, and every other rearrangement counted as non-productive. CDR3 was defined by IMGT convention, running from the second conserved V-encoded cysteine to the conserved J-encoded phenylalanine. The earlier analysis of 587 of the donors excluded sequences that lacked an unambiguous match to a single V gene segment. An earlier analysis of fewer than 750 of the donors classified V segments as functional when productive rearrangements were above 56.7% and as segregating when the standard deviation between donors was above 5%. A statistical classification framework was developed to diagnose cytomegalovirus status using the catalog of TCR beta chain sequences. A later analysis assigned V and J genes by comparing TCR nucleotide sequences with IMGT/GENE-DB human TR gene sequences. The TCRdist pipeline was used in a later analysis to assign CDR3 sequences and most-parsimonious VDJ recombination scenarios. A later analysis defined each TCR beta chain by its CDR3 amino acid sequence plus V-gene family, and excluded reads lacking a unique V-gene family. As a way to deal with suspected cross-contamination and a sequencing artifact, a later analysis dropped approximately 590 nucleotide sequences that were highly shared and had low generation probability. For each public chain, a later analysis derived a clonal expansion index from normalized ranks of inferred template counts within each repertoire. In a later analysis, generation probabilities were computed using a VDJ recombination model fitted to out-of-frame rearrangements, and the results were checked against IGoR. In a later analysis, TCR-TCR, TCR-HLA and TCR-CMV co-occurrence was scored with hypergeometric tests, and a repertoire-size bias correction was applied to TCR pairs. A later analysis estimated false discovery rates by permuting HLA or CMV assignments 20 times. In a later analysis, co-occurring TCRs were grouped with DBSCAN, and TCRdist sequence similarity was added when clustering was performed within HLA-allele-positive subsets. Repertoires with fewer than 30,000 or more than 120,000 public chains were left out of co-occurrence clustering, as were about 5 repertoires with anomalous nucleotide sharing. TCRdb's version of the immuneACCESS table is confined to in-frame rearrangements and falls short of the full clone set. An unresolved V gene accounts for under half of the shortfall where checked; the remainder is of unknown origin. The DNA gave D and trimming, while V, J and clone size come from that table. The sample has about 230,000 clones on record, roughly four fifths of them singletons. The ten top clones hold 0.58% of the sample.

Source material: PBMCs. This TCR was recovered from a woman aged 40 to 55 in good health and CMV-seronegative.

CDR3 reads: CASSSPHRSGDEKLFF. The nucleotides are TGTGCCAGCAGTTCCCCTCACCGTTCCGGGGATGAAAAACTGTTTTTT. The V gene is TRBV28 and the J gene is TRBJ1-4; the D gene assignment is ambiguous. Inclusive of the bounding cysteine and phenylalanine, the CDR3 is 16 residues long. The kept DNA is CDR3 alone, 48 bases in frame from the first base. The germline ends are 18 bases apart after V is trimmed by 4 bases and J by 6 bases. CDR1 and CDR2 are drawn from the germline V gene: MDHEN, SYDVKM.